Listed below are T cell receptor beta chains from one sample, sequenced in a study of blood T cell repertoires in COVID-19. Profiled with immunoSEQ multiplex PCR; TCRdb holds only in-frame clones, not every one. The sample holds 190,000 or so clones, 88% seen once. Source material: peripheral blood. The source is a woman aged 30 to 39 with acute or convalescent COVID-19. CDR3s include the opening cysteine and the closing phenylalanine or tryptophan. A D gene is named only where the DNA matches it firmly. Expanded clones are given a class, and other clones once, few, many or no size at all.

d_call cdr3_length j_call clone_size v_call cdr3_aa cdr3_nt
- 13 TRBJ1-4 - TRBV3-1/TRBV3-2 CASSRSGPEKLFF TGTGCCAGCAGTCGCTCAGGGCCCGAAAAACTGTTTTTT
TRBD1 13 TRBJ1-2 - TRBV5-8 CASSWTGPEGYTF TGTGCCAGCAGCTGGACAGGCCCGGAGGGCTACACCTTC
TRBD2 13 TRBJ2-1 - TRBV28 CATTLTSGNEQFF TGTGCCACCACCCTGACTAGCGGCAATGAGCAGTTCTTC
- 12 TRBJ1-5 - TRBV6-2/TRBV6-3 CASSLINQPQHF TGTGCCAGCAGCCTCATTAATCAGCCCCAGCATTTT
TRBD2 15 TRBJ2-7 - TRBV6-1 CASSEGIGRAYEQYF TGTGCCAGCAGTGAAGGGATCGGGAGGGCCTACGAGCAGTACTTC
TRBD2 15 TRBJ2-7 - TRBV4-2 CASSRGLAGALEQYF TGTGCCAGCAGCCGGGGACTAGCGGGAGCCCTCGAGCAGTACTTC
- 13 TRBJ1-1 - TRBV2 CASTLEEGSGAFF TGTGCCAGCACCCTAGAGGAGGGAAGTGGAGCTTTCTTT
TRBD2 15 TRBJ2-1 few TRBV5-4 CASNEGLAGAGEQFF TGTGCCAGCAACGAGGGACTAGCGGGAGCAGGCGAGCAGTTCTTC
TRBD2 13 TRBJ2-1 - TRBV10-3 CAISESSGTKKFF TGTGCCATCAGTGAGTCGAGCGGGACTAAGAAGTTCTTC
- 13 TRBJ2-7 - TRBV28 CASSSPPGVEQYF TGTGCCAGCAGTTCTCCCCCAGGGGTCGAGCAGTACTTC
TRBD1 16 TRBJ1-6 few TRBV28 CASSLSEGAPFSPLHF TGTGCCAGCAGTTTGTCCGAGGGGGCCCCTTTTTCACCCCTCCACTTT
TRBD2 13 TRBJ2-7 - TRBV29-1 CSARGGSSYEQYF TGCAGCGCACGGGGGGGGAGTTCCTACGAGCAGTACTTC
TRBD1 15 TRBJ1-3 - TRBV7-9 CASRSAGTGGYSIYF TGTGCCAGCAGATCCGCCGGGACAGGGGGCTATTCCATATATTTT
- 13 TRBJ2-5 - TRBV15 CATSRDYLGTQYF TGTGCCACCAGCAGAGATTATCTAGGGACCCAGTACTTC
TRBD1 15 TRBJ2-7 - TRBV28 CASCTTGTAAYEQYF TGTGCCAGCTGTACTACCGGGACAGCTGCCTACGAGCAGTACTTC
- 15 TRBJ2-1 - TRBV11-2 CASSLAGFSYNEQFF TGTGCCAGCAGCTTAGCGGGATTTTCCTACAATGAGCAGTTCTTC
TRBD1 13 TRBJ1-5 - TRBV11-2 CASSFTGDQPQHF TGTGCCAGCAGCTTTACAGGGGATCAGCCCCAGCATTTT
- 15 TRBJ2-7 - TRBV27 CASSFGAGVPGEQYF TGTGCCAGCAGTTTCGGGGCAGGGGTGCCGGGAGAGCAGTACTTC
- 15 TRBJ2-3 - TRBV5-1 CASSLLSDNLDTQYF TGCGCCAGCAGCTTGCTTTCGGACAACTTAGATACGCAGTATTTT
TRBD1 14 TRBJ1-2 - TRBV10-3 CAISERGGRYGYTF TGTGCCATCAGTGAGAGAGGGGGCAGGTATGGCTACACCTTC
- 14 TRBJ2-7 once TRBV28 CASRRDKPSYEQYF TGTGCCAGCAGACGAGACAAACCCTCCTACGAGCAGTACTTC
- 13 TRBJ1-2 - TRBV19 CASSIGQVYGYTF TGTGCCAGTAGTATTGGGCAAGTCTATGGCTACACCTTC
- 14 TRBJ1-1 - TRBV28 CASSLVPGRLEAFF TGTGCCAGCAGTTTGGTCCCGGGCAGACTAGAAGCTTTCTTT
TRBD1 15 TRBJ2-5 once TRBV9 CASSVDGRGQETQYF TGTGCCAGCAGCGTAGACGGCAGGGGGCAAGAGACCCAGTACTTC
- 15 TRBJ2-7 - TRBV28 CASSERQGGVYEQYF TGTGCCAGCAGTGAACGACAAGGCGGGGTCTACGAGCAGTACTTC
- 13 TRBJ2-2 - TRBV10-1 CASSVLTRGELFF TGCGCCAGCAGTGTCCTGACAAGAGGGGAGCTGTTTTTT
- 11 TRBJ2-7 once TRBV5-1 CASSGQTEQYF TGCGCCAGCAGCGGACAGACCGAGCAGTACTTC
TRBD2 13 TRBJ2-5 once TRBV6-5 CASSRPPSGREYF TGTGCCAGCAGCCGCCCCCCTAGCGGGAGAGAGTACTTC
- 12 TRBJ2-7 - TRBV29-1 CSVVDGAYEQYF TGCAGCGTTGTAGATGGGGCTTACGAGCAGTACTTC
- 13 TRBJ1-5 - TRBV7-8 CASSSRTQQPQHF TGTGCCAGCAGCTCCCGGACACAGCAGCCCCAGCATTTT
- 12 TRBJ1-3 - TRBV7-2 CASSPAGNTIYF TGTGCCAGCAGCCCCGCGGGAAACACCATATATTTT
- 12 TRBJ2-1 - TRBV25-1 CASSLGQNEQFF TGTGCCAGCAGCCTAGGACAAAATGAGCAGTTCTTC
- 14 TRBJ1-6 - TRBV6-6 CASSSGTHNSPLHF TGTGCCAGCAGTTCTGGGACACATAATTCACCCCTCCACTTT
- 13 TRBJ1-2 - TRBV2 CAERDTAVRGYTF TGTGCCGAGCGGGACACTGCGGTCCGCGGCTACACCTTC
- 16 TRBJ2-2 once TRBV5-1 CASSLLPLPDTGELFF TGCGCCAGCAGCTTGCTCCCCCTCCCGGACACCGGGGAGCTGTTTTTT
- 16 TRBJ1-4 - TRBV2 CASSEGLYPTNEKLFF TGTGCCAGCAGTGAAGGACTGTATCCAACTAATGAAAAACTGTTTTTT
TRBD2 15 TRBJ2-3 once TRBV10-3 CAISGGTRTGDTQYF TGTGCCATCAGTGGCGGGACTAGAACTGGAGATACGCAGTATTTT
- 14 TRBJ1-4 once TRBV19 CASSPGATNEKLFF TGTGCCAGTAGTCCGGGGGCAACTAATGAAAAACTGTTTTTT
- 14 TRBJ2-3 - TRBV5-1 CASSLGGIGDTQYF TGCGCCAGCAGCTTGGGCGGGATTGGAGATACGCAGTATTTT
TRBD1 13 TRBJ1-1 - TRBV12-3/TRBV12-4 CASSLQGAQPAFF TGTGCCAGCAGTTTACAGGGGGCGCAGCCGGCTTTCTTT
TRBD1 14 TRBJ1-4 - TRBV7-9 CASSYRQGREKLFF TGTGCCAGCAGCTACCGACAGGGCCGCGAAAAACTGTTTTTT
- 14 TRBJ2-1 once TRBV2 CASSGTISYNEQFF TGTGCCAGCAGTGGGACTATTTCCTACAATGAGCAGTTCTTC
- 13 TRBJ1-5 - TRBV19 CASQGQLFQPQHF TGTGCCAGCCAAGGACAGCTTTTTCAGCCCCAGCATTTT
- 15 TRBJ2-1 - TRBV5-1 CASSLVSGSYNEQFF TGCGCCAGCAGCTTGGTGTCCGGGAGCTACAATGAGCAGTTCTTC
- 14 TRBJ2-5 - TRBV6-4 CASSPTGGQETQYF TGTGCCAGCAGCCCTACTGGTGGCCAAGAGACCCAGTACTTC
- 13 TRBJ2-7 - TRBV19 CATGGGSGYEQYF TGTGCCACTGGGGGCGGGAGCGGCTACGAGCAGTACTTC
TRBD1 13 TRBJ1-6 - TRBV25-1 CARRQGRNSPLHF TGTGCCAGGAGACAGGGACGAAATTCACCCCTCCACTTT
- 13 TRBJ1-1 once TRBV30 CAWTTTGQYEAFF TGTGCCTGGACCACCACGGGTCAGTATGAAGCTTTCTTT
- 15 TRBJ1-1 - TRBV11-3 CASSPATGRDTEAFF TGTGCCAGCAGCCCAGCGACAGGACGGGACACTGAAGCTTTCTTT
- 14 TRBJ1-2 - TRBV5-1 CASGGQGPAYGYTF TGCGCCAGCGGGGGTCAGGGGCCGGCCTATGGCTACACCTTC
- 15 TRBJ2-1 - TRBV7-9 CASSLARQRNNEQFF TGTGCCAGCAGCTTAGCGCGGCAGAGGAACAATGAGCAGTTCTTC
- 12 TRBJ2-5 - TRBV18 CASSTPLGTQYF TGTGCCAGCTCTACTCCCCTAGGGACCCAGTACTTC
TRBD1 14 TRBJ1-1 - TRBV28 CASSLLGGDRAAFF TGTGCCAGCAGTTTATTAGGGGGGGACAGGGCGGCTTTCTTT
TRBD1 15 TRBJ1-1 - TRBV29-1 CSVEGETGEDTEAFF TGCAGCGTTGAAGGAGAGACAGGGGAGGACACTGAAGCTTTCTTT
- 18 TRBJ1-1 - TRBV21-1 CASSKALYGTGYGTEAFF TGTGCCAGCAGCAAAGCGCTTTATGGGACAGGGTACGGGACTGAAGCTTTCTTT
- 14 TRBJ1-3 - TRBV7-8 CASSLVRAGNTIYF TGTGCCAGCAGCTTGGTCAGGGCGGGAAACACCATATATTTT
TRBD1 13 TRBJ1-1 - TRBV11-1 CASSRGQKLEAFF TGTGCCAGCAGCCGGGGACAGAAACTCGAAGCTTTCTTT